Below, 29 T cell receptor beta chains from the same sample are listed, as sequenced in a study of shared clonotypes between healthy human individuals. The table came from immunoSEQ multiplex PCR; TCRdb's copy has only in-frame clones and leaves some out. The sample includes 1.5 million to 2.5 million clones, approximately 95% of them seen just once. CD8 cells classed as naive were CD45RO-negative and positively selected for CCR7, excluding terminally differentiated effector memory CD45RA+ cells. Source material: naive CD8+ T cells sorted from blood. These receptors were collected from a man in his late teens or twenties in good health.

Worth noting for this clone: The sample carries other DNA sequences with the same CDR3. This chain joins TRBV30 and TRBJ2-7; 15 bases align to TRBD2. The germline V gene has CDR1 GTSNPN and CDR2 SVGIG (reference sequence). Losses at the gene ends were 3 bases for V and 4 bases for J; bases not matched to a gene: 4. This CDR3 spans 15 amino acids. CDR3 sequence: CAWSDGLAGGYEQYF. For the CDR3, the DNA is TGTGCCTGGAGCGACGGACTAGCGGGAGGGTACGAGCAGTACTTC.

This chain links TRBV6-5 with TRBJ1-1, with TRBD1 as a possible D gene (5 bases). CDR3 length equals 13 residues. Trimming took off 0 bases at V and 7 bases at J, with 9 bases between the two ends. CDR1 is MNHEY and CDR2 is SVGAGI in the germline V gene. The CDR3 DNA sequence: TGTGCCAGCAGTTACTCCGGGGCAGATGAAGCTTTCTTT. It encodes CASSYSGADEAFF.

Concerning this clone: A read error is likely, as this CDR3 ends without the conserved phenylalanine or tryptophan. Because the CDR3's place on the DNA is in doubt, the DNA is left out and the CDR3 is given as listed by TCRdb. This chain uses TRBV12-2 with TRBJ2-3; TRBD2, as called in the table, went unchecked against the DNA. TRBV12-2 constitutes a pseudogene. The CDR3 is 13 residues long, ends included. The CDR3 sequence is CASRSWLTSEGRV.

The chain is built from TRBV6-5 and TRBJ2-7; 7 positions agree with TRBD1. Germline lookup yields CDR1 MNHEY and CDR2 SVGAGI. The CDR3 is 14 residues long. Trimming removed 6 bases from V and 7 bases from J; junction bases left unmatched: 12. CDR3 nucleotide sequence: TGTGCCAGCAGCCACCGGGACAGCCTCTGGGAGCAGTACTTC. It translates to CASSHRDSLWEQYF.

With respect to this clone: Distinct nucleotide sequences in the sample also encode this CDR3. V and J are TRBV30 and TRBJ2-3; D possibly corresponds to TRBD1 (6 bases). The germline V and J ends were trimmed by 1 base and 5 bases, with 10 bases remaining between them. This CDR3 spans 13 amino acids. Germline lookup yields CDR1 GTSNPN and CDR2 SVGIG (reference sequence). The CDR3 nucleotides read TGTGCCTGGAGTGCCTTAGGGGGAGATACGCAGTATTTT. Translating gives CAWSALGGDTQYF. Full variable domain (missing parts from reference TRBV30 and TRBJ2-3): SQTIHQWPATLVQPVGSPLSLECTVEGTSNPNLYWYRQAAGRGLQLLFYSVGIGQISSEVPQNLSASRPQDRQFILSSKKLLLSDSGFYLCAWSALGGDTQYFGPGTRLTVL.

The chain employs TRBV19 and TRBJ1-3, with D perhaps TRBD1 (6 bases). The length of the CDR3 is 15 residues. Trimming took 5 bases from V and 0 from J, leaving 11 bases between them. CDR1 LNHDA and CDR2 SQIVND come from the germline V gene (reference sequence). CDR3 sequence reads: CASSLRTDSGNTIYF. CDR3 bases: TGTGCCAGTAGTTTGCGGACAGACTCTGGAAACACCATATATTTT. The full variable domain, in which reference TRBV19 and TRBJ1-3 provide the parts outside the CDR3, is DGGITQSPKYLFRKEGQNVTLSCEQNLNHDAMYWYRQDPGQGLRLIYYSQIVNDFQKGDIAEGYSVSREKKESFPLTVTSAQKNPTAFYLCASSLRTDSGNTIYFGEGSWLTVV.

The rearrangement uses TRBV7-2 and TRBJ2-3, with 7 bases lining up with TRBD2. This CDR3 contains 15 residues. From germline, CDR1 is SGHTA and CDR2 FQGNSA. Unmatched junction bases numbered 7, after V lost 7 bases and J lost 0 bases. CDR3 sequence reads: CASTARGVSTDTQYF. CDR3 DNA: TGTGCCAGCACCGCACGGGGGGTCAGCACAGATACGCAGTATTTT.

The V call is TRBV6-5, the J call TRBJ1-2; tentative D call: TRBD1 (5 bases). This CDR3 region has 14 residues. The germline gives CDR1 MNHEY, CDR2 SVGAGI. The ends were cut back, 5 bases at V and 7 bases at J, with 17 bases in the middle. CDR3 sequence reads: CASSATGSTTGYTF. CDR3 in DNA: TGTGCCAGCAGTGCCACAGGAAGTACGACTGGCTACACCTTC.

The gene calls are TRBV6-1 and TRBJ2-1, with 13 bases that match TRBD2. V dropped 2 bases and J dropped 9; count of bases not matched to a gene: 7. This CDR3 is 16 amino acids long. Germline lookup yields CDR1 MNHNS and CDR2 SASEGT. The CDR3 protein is CASSEWTSGRYSEQFF. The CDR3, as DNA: TGTGCCAGCAGTGAATGGACTAGCGGGAGATATAGTGAGCAGTTCTTC.

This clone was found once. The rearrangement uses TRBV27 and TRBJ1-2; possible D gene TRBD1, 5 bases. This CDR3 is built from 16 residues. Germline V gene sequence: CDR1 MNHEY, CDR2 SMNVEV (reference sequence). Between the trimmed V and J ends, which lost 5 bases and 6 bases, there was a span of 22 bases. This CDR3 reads CASSPQTVTAKDGYTF. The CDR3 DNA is TGTGCCAGCAGTCCTCAAACGGTGACAGCCAAGGATGGCTACACCTTC.

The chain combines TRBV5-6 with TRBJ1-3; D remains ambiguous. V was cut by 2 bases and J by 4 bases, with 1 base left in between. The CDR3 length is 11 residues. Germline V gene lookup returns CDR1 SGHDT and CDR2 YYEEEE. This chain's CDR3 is CASSFGNTIYF. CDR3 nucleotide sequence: TGTGCCAGCAGCTTCGGAAACACCATATATTTT.

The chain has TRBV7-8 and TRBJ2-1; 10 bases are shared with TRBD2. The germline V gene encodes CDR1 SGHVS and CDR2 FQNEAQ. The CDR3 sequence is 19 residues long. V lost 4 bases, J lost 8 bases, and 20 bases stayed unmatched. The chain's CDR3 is CASSSSFPLAGDLRDEQFF. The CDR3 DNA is TGTGCCAGCAGCTCAAGTTTCCCCCTAGCGGGAGATCTCAGAGATGAGCAGTTCTTC.

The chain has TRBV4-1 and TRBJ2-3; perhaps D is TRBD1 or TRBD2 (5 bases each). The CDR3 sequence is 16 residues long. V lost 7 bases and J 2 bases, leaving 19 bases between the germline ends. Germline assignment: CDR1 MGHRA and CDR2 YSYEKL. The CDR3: CASNPMGLALTDTQYF. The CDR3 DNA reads TGCGCCAGCAATCCCATGGGGCTAGCCCTCACAGATACGCAGTATTTT.

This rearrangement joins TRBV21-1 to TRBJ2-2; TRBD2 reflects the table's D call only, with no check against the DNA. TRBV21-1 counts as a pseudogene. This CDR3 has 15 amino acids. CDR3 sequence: CASSKEASASGELFF. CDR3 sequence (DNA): TGTGCCAGCAGCAAAGAGGCTAGCGCAAGCGGGGAGCTGTTTTTT.

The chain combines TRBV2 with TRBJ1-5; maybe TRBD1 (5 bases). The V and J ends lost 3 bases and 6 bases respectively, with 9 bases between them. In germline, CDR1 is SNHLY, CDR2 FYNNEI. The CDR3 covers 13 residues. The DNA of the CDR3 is TGTGCCAGCAGTGAGAAGGGGACTCAGCCCCAGCATTTT. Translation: CASSEKGTQPQHF.

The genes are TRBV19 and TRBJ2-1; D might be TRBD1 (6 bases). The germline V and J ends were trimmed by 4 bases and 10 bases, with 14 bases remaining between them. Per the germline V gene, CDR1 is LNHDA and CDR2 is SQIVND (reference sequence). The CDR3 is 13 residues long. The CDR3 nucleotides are TGTGCCAGTAGTACAAGGGGGATCCCGGAGCAGTTCTTC. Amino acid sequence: CASSTRGIPEQFF.

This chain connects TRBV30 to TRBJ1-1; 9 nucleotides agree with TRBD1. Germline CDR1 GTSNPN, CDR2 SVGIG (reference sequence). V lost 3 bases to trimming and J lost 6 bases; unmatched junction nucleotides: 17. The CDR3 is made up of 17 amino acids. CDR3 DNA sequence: TGTGCCTGGAGGGTTCCTTTCCCCGGGACAGGGACCTCTGAAGCTTTCTTT. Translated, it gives CAWRVPFPGTGTSEAFF.

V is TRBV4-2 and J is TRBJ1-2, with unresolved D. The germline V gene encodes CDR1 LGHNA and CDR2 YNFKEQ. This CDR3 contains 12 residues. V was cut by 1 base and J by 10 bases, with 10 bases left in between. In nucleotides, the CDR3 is TGTGCCAGCAGCCAAGGGGGAAGTGCCTACACCTTC. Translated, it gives CASSQGGSAYTF.

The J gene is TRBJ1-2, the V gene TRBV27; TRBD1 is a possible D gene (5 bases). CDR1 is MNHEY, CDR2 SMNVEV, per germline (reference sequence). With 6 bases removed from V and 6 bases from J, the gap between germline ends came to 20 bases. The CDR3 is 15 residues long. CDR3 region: CASSLGPWTLDGYTF. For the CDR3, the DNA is TGTGCCAGCAGCCTGGGCCCTTGGACATTAGATGGCTACACCTTC.

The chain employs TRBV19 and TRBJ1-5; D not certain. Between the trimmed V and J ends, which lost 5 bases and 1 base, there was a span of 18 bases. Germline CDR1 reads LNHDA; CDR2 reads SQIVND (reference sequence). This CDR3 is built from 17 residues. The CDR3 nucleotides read TGTGCCAGTAGTGATTCCGGGTCCCTCTACAGCAATCAGCCCCAGCATTTT. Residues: CASSDSGSLYSNQPQHF. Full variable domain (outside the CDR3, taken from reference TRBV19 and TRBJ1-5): DGGITQSPKYLFRKEGQNVTLSCEQNLNHDAMYWYRQDPGQGLRLIYYSQIVNDFQKGDIAEGYSVSREKKESFPLTVTSAQKNPTAFYLCASSDSGSLYSNQPQHFGDGTRLSIL.

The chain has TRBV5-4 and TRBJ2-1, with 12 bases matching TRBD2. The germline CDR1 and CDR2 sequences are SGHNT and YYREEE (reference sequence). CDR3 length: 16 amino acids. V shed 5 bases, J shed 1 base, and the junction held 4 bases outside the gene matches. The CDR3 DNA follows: TGTGCCAGCAGTCGGACTAGCGGGATTTCCTACAATGAGCAGTTCTTC. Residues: CASSRTSGISYNEQFF.

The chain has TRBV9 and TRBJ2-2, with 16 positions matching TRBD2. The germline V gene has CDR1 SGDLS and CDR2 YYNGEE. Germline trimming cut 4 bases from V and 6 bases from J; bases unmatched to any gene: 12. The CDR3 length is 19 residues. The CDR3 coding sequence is TGTGCCAGCAGCTCCAGTAGGGGACTAGCGGGAGGGCAGGCCGGGGAGCTGTTTTTT. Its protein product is CASSSSRGLAGGQAGELFF.

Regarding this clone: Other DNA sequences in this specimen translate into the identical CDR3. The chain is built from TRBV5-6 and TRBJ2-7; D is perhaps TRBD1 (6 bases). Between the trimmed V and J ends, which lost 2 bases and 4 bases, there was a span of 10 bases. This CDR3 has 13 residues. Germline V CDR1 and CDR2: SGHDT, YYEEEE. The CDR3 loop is CASSFPDRYEQYF. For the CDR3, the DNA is TGTGCCAGCAGCTTTCCAGACAGGTACGAGCAGTACTTC.

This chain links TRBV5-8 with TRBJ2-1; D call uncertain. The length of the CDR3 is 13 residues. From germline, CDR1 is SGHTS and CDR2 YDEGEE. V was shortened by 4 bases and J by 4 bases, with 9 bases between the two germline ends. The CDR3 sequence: CASSPGWYNEQFF. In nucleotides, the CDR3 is TGTGCCAGCAGCCCGGGTTGGTACAATGAGCAGTTCTTC.

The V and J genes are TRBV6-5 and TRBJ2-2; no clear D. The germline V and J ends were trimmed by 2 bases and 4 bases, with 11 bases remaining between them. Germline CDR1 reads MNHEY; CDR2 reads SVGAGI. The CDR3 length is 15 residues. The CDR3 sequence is CASSYLDSRTGELFF. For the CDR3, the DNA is TGTGCCAGCAGTTACCTTGACTCGCGCACCGGGGAGCTGTTTTTT.

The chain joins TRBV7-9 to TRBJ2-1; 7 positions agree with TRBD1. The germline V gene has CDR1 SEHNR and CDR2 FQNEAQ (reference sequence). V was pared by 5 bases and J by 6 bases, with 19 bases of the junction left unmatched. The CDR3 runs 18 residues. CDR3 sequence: CASSVLVGKGQSPNEQFF. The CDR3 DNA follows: TGTGCCAGCAGCGTTTTAGTGGGGAAGGGACAGTCTCCCAATGAGCAGTTCTTC. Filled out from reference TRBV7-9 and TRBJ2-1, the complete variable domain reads DTGVSQNPRHKITKRGQNVTFRCDPISEHNRLYWYRQTLGQGPEFLTYFQNEAQLEKSRLLSDRFSAERPKGSFSTLEIQRTEQGDSAMYLCASSVLVGKGQSPNEQFFGPGTRLTVL.

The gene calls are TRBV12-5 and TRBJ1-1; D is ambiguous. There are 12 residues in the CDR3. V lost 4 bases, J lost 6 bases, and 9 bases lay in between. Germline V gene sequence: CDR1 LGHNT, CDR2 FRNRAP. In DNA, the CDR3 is TGTGCTAGTGGTTGGGAGTACTCTGAAGCTTTCTTT. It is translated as CASGWEYSEAFF.

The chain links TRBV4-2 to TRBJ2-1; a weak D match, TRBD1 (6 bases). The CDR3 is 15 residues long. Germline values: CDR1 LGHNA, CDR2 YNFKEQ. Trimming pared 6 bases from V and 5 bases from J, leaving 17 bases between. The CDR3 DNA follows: TGTGCCAGCAGAAAGCTGGGGGCTCTCGACAATGAGCAGTTCTTC. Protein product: CASRKLGALDNEQFF.

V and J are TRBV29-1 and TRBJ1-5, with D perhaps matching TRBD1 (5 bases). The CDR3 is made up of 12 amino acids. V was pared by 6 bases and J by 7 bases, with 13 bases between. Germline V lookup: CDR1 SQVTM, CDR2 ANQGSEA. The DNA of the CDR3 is TGCAGCGTGCAAGGAGGGACCCAGCCCCAGCATTTT. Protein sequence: CSVQGGTQPQHF.